This T cell receptor beta chain comes out of a study of blood T cell repertoires in COVID-19. Study summary: Samples taken during acute and convalescent COVID-19 were collected in the United States, Italy and Spain. From T cells, B-cell-depleted T cells, or PBMCs came the material, which was cDNA or gDNA.

In the original processing: Amplification of reference gene primers provided the estimated nucleated cell counts. Clones were sequenced by immunoSEQ multiplex PCR, and TCRdb holds only the in-frame ones, with some missing. The V and J calls and clone size were taken over from that table, and D and trimming were inferred from the DNA. Seen here are 200,000 to 250,000 clones, roughly nine tenths observed once, and the top ten hold 5.5% to 8%. With regard to this clone: No DNA is shown, since the ends of the CDR3 on it are uncertain; the CDR3 is the one TCRdb lists.

The CDR3 is 15 amino acids long, termini counted. Looked up from germline, CDR1 is MNHEY and CDR2 is SMNVEV (reference sequence). What was sequenced was peripheral blood. The J gene is TRBJ2-3, the V gene TRBV27; TRBD2 reflects the table's D call only, with no check against the DNA. This TCR derives from a man in his sixties who had recovered from COVID-19. Here the CDR3 reads CASSLSLRGTDTQYF.